This TCR beta chain was sequenced in a study of blood T cell repertoires in COVID-19. Study-wide background: The United States, Italy and Spain supplied acute and convalescent COVID-19 samples. T cells, B-cell-depleted T cells, or PBMCs provided the cDNA or gDNA that served as material.

The CDR3 is made up of 15 amino acids. In the authors' workflow: By means of reference gene primer amplification, nucleated cell counts were estimated. Generated by immunoSEQ multiplex PCR, the TCRdb table keeps only in-frame clones and is missing some. V, J and clone size are taken as reported in that table, and D and trimming were inferred from the DNA itself. The data show under 400,000 clones, roughly nine tenths seen once. The Seattle site enrolled patients during active infection and followed them longitudinally. The TCR sequence derives from a woman aged 25 to 39 with COVID-19, enrolled during active disease. This rearrangement joins TRBV21-1 to TRBJ1-1; TRBD1, as called in the table, went unchecked against the DNA. TRBV21-1 is a documented pseudogene. The specimen sequenced was peripheral blood. The CDR3 reads CASSSRTEEDTEAFF. The CDR3 DNA is TGTGCCAGCAGCAGCCGGACAGAAGAGGACACTGAAGCTTTCTTT.